This T cell receptor (beta chain) was sequenced in a study of cytomegalovirus exposure and HLA in healthy donors. Though nominally healthy at sampling, donors likely had unrecorded immune exposures. Study-level points and caveats: TCR beta V- and J-gene trimming, according to a later analysis, was linked to a missense DCLRE1C variant.

Germline V gene lookup returns CDR1 SNHLY and CDR2 FYNNEI. The CDR3 is 13 residues long. The V gene lost 5 bases and the J gene lost 3 bases, with 10 bases spanning the gap. 60 Vbeta and 13 Jbeta primers were used in PCR. Here immunoSEQ multiplex PCR was the method, and the copy in TCRdb shows in-frame clones only, minus some. The sample records 100,000 or so clones, approximately 80% being singletons. In regard to this clone: Its specificity is not known.

Specimen: PBMCs. The sequence was obtained from a female donor in good health and CMV-seropositive. The V call is TRBV2, the J call TRBJ1-1, with D perhaps TRBD1 (5 bases). CDR3 nucleotides: TGTGCCAGCAGTCCTTGGGGGGACACTGAAGCTTTCTTT. This encodes CASSPWGDTEAFF. The full variable domain, with the rest looked up from reference TRBV2 and TRBJ1-1, is EPEVTQTPSHQVTQMGQEVILRCVPISNHLYFYWYRQILGQKVEFLVSFYNNEISEKSEIFDDQFSVERPDGSNFTLKIRSTKLEDSAMYFCASSPWGDTEAFFGQGTRLTVV.